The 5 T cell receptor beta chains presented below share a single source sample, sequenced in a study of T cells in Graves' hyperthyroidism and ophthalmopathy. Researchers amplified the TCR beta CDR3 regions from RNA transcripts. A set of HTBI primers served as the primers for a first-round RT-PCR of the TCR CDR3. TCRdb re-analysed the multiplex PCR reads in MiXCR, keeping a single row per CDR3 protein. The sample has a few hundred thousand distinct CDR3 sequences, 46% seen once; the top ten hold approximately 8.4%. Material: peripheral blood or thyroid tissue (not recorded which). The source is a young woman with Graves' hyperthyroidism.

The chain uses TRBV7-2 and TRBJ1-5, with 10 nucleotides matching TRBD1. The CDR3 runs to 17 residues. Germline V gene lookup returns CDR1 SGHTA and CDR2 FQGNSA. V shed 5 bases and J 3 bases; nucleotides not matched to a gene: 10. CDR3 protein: CASSQPGQGYANQPQHF. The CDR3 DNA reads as TGTGCCAGCAGCCAGCCGGGACAGGGGTACGCCAATCAGCCCCAGCATTTT.

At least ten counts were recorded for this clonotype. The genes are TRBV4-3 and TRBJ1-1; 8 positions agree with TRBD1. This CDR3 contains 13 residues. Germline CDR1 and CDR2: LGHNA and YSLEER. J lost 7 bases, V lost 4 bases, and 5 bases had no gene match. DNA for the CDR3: TGCGCCAGCAGCCGAGACAGGGGTTATGAAGCTTTCTTT. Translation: CASSRDRGYEAFF.

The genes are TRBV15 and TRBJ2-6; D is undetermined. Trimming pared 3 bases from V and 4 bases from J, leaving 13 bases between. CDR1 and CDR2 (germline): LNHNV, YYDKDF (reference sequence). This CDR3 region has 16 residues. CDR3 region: CATSSRRPQGANVLTF. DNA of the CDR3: TGTGCCACCAGCAGTAGACGTCCTCAGGGGGCCAACGTCCTGACTTTC.

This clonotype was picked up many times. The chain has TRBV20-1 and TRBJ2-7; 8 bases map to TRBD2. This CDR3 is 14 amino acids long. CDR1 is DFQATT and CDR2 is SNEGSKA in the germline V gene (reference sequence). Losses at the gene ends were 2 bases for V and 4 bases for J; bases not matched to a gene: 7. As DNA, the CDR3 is TGCAGTGCTAGATTAGCGGGATTTAAATACGAGCAGTACTTC. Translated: CSARLAGFKYEQYF.

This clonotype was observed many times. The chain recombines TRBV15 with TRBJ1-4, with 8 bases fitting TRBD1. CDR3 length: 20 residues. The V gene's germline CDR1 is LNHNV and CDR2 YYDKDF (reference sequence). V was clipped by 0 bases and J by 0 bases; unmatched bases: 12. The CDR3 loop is CATSRDLARGRLTTNEKLFF. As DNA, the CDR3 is TGTGCCACCAGCAGAGATCTGGCCAGGGGGCGTTTGACAACTAATGAAAAACTGTTTTTT.